This record looks at one T cell receptor beta chain sequence and its context. Its antigen is unidentified. The sample belongs to a study of monozygotic twins with inflammatory bowel disease. Regarding the study as a whole: Support for a single strong signal or clonotype associated with IBD was absent.

TCRdb derives one entry per CDR3 protein from the 5' RACE reads, leaving out DNA. The ten top clones account for 6% to 9.5%, within a sample of 150,000 to 200,000 distinct CDR3 sequences. Sample: blood. The receptor comes from a human donor with ulcerative colitis or Crohn's disease, or a healthy co-twin of an affected twin (not recorded which).

The CDR3 loop reads CASSGWGQTITDTQYF. The V gene is TRBV5-4, the J gene TRBJ2-3; TCRdb reports TRBD1, a call that lacks DNA to check it against. Germline CDR1 and CDR2: SGHNT and YYREEE (reference sequence). The CDR3 has 16 residues.